The clone carrying this TCR beta chain has a handful of counts. The antigen remains unidentified. This specimen comes from a study of cytomegalovirus exposure and HLA in healthy donors. The PCR had 60 Vbeta and 13 Jbeta primers. Per the study methods: A later analysis tallied approximately 80 million unique TCR beta chains, around 10 million of them shared. The data were produced by immunoSEQ multiplex PCR, yet TCRdb's version contains in-frame clones alone and is incomplete. V, J and clone size are taken as reported in that table, and D and trimming were inferred from the DNA itself. The data show 200,000 to 300,000 clones, approximately 81% seen once. The ends were cut back, 3 bases at V and 6 bases at J, with 14 bases in the middle. The CDR3 sequence is 14 residues long. Germline V gene sequence: CDR1 LGHNA, CDR2 YNFKEQ. Broader study findings: It has been reported that TCR beta sequences accurately predicted the HLA-A and HLA-B alleles of most subjects.

The TCR sequence derives from a woman aged 55-69 years in good health and CMV-seropositive. Input material: PBMCs. This rearrangement joins TRBV4-2 to TRBJ1-2; possibly TRBD1 for D (6 bases). Written as DNA, the CDR3 is TGTGCCAGCAGCCACGGGGGGGCCACCGATGGCTACACCTTC. Protein: CASSHGGATDGYTF.